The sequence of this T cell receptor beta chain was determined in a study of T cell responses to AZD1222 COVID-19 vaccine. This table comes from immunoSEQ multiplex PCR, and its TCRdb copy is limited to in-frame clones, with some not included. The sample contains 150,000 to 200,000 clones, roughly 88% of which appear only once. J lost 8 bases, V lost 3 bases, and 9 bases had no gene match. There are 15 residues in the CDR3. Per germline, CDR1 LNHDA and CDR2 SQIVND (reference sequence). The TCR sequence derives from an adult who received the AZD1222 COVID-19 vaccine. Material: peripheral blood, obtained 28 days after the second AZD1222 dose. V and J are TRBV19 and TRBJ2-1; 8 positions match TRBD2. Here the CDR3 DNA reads TGTGCCAGTAGTATGTCAGGCGGGGGGCCAGATGAGCAGTTCTTC. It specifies CASSMSGGGPDEQFF.